Following are 26 T cell receptor beta chains from one sample sequenced in a study of T-cell reconstitution after alpha-beta-depleted transplantation in children. Researchers prepared the TCRbeta library using unique molecular identifiers, the study reports. MiXCR, applied by TCRdb to the PCR reads, yields one record per CDR3 protein. The sample lists 84,000 or so distinct CDR3 sequences, around 15% occurring once. Sequences were derived from PBMCs, mostly from graft donor cells, sampled 180 days after TCRalphabeta/CD19-depleted stem cell transplant. Every receptor here comes from a male patient aged 2-15 years who had a stem cell transplant for acute lymphoblastic leukemia, so the T cells may come from the graft donor.

This clonotype was detected only a few times. The gene calls are TRBV6-2 or TRBV6-3 and TRBJ1-6; no clear D. The ends were cut back, 4 bases at V and 13 bases at J, with 11 bases in the middle. Germline loops: CDR1 MNHEY, CDR2 SVGEGT. This CDR3 has 12 residues. For the CDR3, the DNA is TGTGCCAGCAGTTGGGCGGGTTTGCCCCTCCACTTT. Amino acid sequence: CASSWAGLPLHF.

The V and J genes are TRBV27 and TRBJ2-7; D is unresolved. Germline CDR1 is MNHEY and CDR2 is SMNVEV (reference sequence). V lost 0 bases, J lost 3 bases, and 6 bases lay in between. The CDR3 is made up of 13 amino acids. In nucleotides, the CDR3 is TGTGCCAGCAGTTTATCTTGGGGCTACGAGCAGTACTTC. Encoded protein: CASSLSWGYEQYF.

A few counts support this clonotype. This chain connects TRBV7-9 to TRBJ1-5; D ambiguous. Germline V CDR1 and CDR2: SEHNR, FQNEAQ (reference sequence). This CDR3 is 12 amino acids long. Trimming shortened V by 7 bases and J by 2 bases, and 6 bases separated the two germline ends. As DNA, the CDR3 is TGTGCCAGCATGGCGGGCAATCAGCCCCAGCATTTT. This codes for CASMAGNQPQHF.

The V call is TRBV12-3 or TRBV12-4, the J call TRBJ2-6, with unresolved D. Trimming left V 2 bases short and J 0 bases short, with 17 bases between. The CDR3 has 19 amino acids. In DNA form, the CDR3 reads TGTGCCAGCAGTTTAATCGCGGTAGCAGTCCGCTCTGGGGCCAACGTCCTGACTTTC. Its protein product is CASSLIAVAVRSGANVLTF.

This sequence joins TRBV6-2 or TRBV6-3 and TRBJ2-7; 9 bases fit TRBD2. J gave up 5 bases and V 2 bases, and 10 bases lay outside the gene matches. Germline V gene data show CDR1 as MNHEY and CDR2 as SVGEGT. CDR3 length: 16 residues. Written as DNA, the CDR3 is TGTGCCAGCAGTTACGGGGCTAGCGGGGACCCCCACGAGCAGTACTTC. It codes for CASSYGASGDPHEQYF.

This clonotype occurred a few times. J is TRBJ2-3 and V is TRBV2; D gene unclear. Germline-derived CDR1 and CDR2 are SNHLY and FYNNEI. The CDR3 extends over 12 amino acids. The V and J ends lost 7 bases and 4 bases respectively, with 9 bases between them. CDR3 sequence (DNA): TGTGCCAGCAATGGGGTGGCAGATACGCAGTATTTT. It is translated as CASNGVADTQYF.

The J gene is TRBJ2-7, the V gene TRBV20-1, with TRBD2 matching over 11 bases. The germline V gene has CDR1 DFQATT and CDR2 SNEGSKA (reference sequence). The ends lost 6 bases at V and 3 bases at J; junction bases unmatched: 4. This CDR3 comprises 13 residues. The CDR3 DNA follows: TGCAGTGCGTCTAGCGGGGGGAGCTACGAGCAGTACTTC. As protein: CSASSGGSYEQYF.

There are a few counts of this clonotype. The rearrangement uses TRBV7-2 and TRBJ2-3; no reliable D call. CDR1 and CDR2 from the germline V gene are SGHTA and FQGNSA. The CDR3 is made up of 14 amino acids. Trimming left V 4 bases short and J 2 bases short, with 10 bases between. In nucleotides, the CDR3 is TGTGCCAGCAGCTCCGGGTTATTCACAGATACGCAGTATTTT. Translation gives CASSSGLFTDTQYF.

The chain joins TRBV7-2 to TRBJ2-7; TRBD1 matches 11 bases. The CDR3 runs 15 residues. The V gene's germline CDR1 is SGHTA and CDR2 FQGNSA. Trimming at V came to 5 bases and at J to 2 bases, leaving 5 bases not matched to a gene. The CDR3 loop reads CASSLRTGGAYEQYF. CDR3 sequence (DNA): TGTGCCAGCAGCCTTAGGACAGGGGGCGCCTACGAGCAGTACTTC.

The chain uses TRBV6-5 and TRBJ1-1; TRBD1 matches 8 bases. The V segment lost 2 bases and the J segment 5 bases; nucleotides outside the gene matches: 4. CDR1 and CDR2 from the germline V gene are MNHEY and SVGAGI. This CDR3 region has 14 residues. This CDR3 reads CASSYRDRLTEAFF. In nucleotides, the CDR3 is TGTGCCAGCAGTTACCGGGACAGGTTAACTGAAGCTTTCTTT.

This clonotype was recorded a few times. V gene TRBV28 combines with J gene TRBJ2-1, with D uncertain. This CDR3 is built from 14 residues. Germline CDR1 is MDHEN and CDR2 is SYDVKM. The V end lost 2 bases, the J end lost 6 bases, and 11 bases lay between the germline ends. The CDR3 sequence: CASSLGPLFNEQFF. CDR3 sequence (DNA): TGTGCCAGCAGTTTAGGACCCCTATTCAATGAGCAGTTCTTC.

The chain employs TRBV29-1 and TRBJ1-2; D ambiguous. V lost 0 bases, J lost 4 bases, and 12 bases lay in between. The CDR3 totals 14 residues. Germline CDR1 is SQVTM and CDR2 is ANQGSEA. CDR3 nucleotide sequence: TGCAGCGTTGAAGATCAGGTGTTGGCCTATGGCTACACCTTC. Its protein is CSVEDQVLAYGYTF. Full variable domain (missing parts from reference TRBV29-1 and TRBJ1-2): SAVISQKPSRDICQRGTSLTIQCQVDSQVTMMFWYRQQPGQSLTLIATANQGSEATYESGFVIDKFPISRPNLTFSTLTVSNMSPEDSSIYLCSVEDQVLAYGYTFGSGTRLTVV.

This clonotype has at least ten counts. V and J are TRBV12-3 or TRBV12-4 and TRBJ2-3; D uncertain. V was clipped by 6 bases and J by 5 bases, with 9 bases between them. The CDR3 loop spans 12 amino acids. CDR3 bases: TGTGCCAGCAGGCAACTTGAAGATACGCAGTATTTT. Its protein is CASRQLEDTQYF.

This chain uses TRBV4-3 with TRBJ2-3; 11 positions agree with TRBD2. Trimming cost V 0 bases and J 2 bases; bases outside gene matches: 7. Looked up from germline, CDR1 is LGHNA and CDR2 is YSLEER. This CDR3 has 18 residues. In nucleotides, the CDR3 is TGCGCCAGCAGCCAAGAGCCCCTTAGCGGGGGGGACACAGATACGCAGTATTTT. As protein: CASSQEPLSGGDTDTQYF.

This clonotype has a count of ten or more. The chain combines TRBV20-1 with TRBJ1-1, with 8 bases lining up with TRBD1. This CDR3 is built from 14 residues. V lost 2 bases, J lost 1 base, and 3 bases stayed unmatched. Germline V CDR1 and CDR2: DFQATT, SNEGSKA (reference sequence). CDR3 in amino acids: CSARSGQANTEAFF. The CDR3 DNA reads TGCAGTGCTAGATCGGGACAGGCGAACACTGAAGCTTTCTTT.

This clonotype appeared a few times. J is TRBJ1-5 and V is TRBV21-1; TRBD1, the table's D call, was not compared with the DNA. TRBV21-1 is classified as a pseudogene. This CDR3 comprises 17 residues. DNA of the CDR3: TGTGCCAGCAAACACCCCGAGGCGGGGGCGAGCAATCAGCCCCAGCATTTT. Translation gives CASKHPEAGASNQPQHF.

This clonotype was found a few times. The genes are TRBV6-5 and TRBJ2-7; D is ambiguous. This CDR3 has 14 amino acids. Germline loops: CDR1 MNHEY, CDR2 SVGAGI. The germline V and J ends were trimmed by 2 bases and 4 bases, with 12 bases remaining between them. The CDR3 sequence: CASSYASGLYEQYF. In nucleotides, the CDR3 is TGTGCCAGCAGTTACGCCTCGGGTCTTTACGAGCAGTACTTC.

This rearrangement joins TRBV3-1 to TRBJ2-3, with D maybe TRBD1 (6 bases). The length of the CDR3 is 17 residues. Germline loops: CDR1 LGHDT, CDR2 YNNKEL (reference sequence). V was shortened by 0 bases and J by 5 bases, with 18 bases between the two germline ends. The DNA of the CDR3 is TGTGCCAGCAGCCAAGATTCGTTTTGGGGGCCCTTAGATACGCAGTATTTT. Amino acids: CASSQDSFWGPLDTQYF.

This chain uses TRBV5-4 with TRBJ1-1, with TRBD1 identical over 9 bases. The CDR3 loop spans 14 amino acids. The germline gives CDR1 SGHNT, CDR2 YYREEE (reference sequence). After removal of 4 bases from V and 7 bases from J, the junction contained 8 bases not matched to a gene. The CDR3 region is CASSRDREAHEAFF. CDR3 nucleotide sequence: TGTGCCAGCAGCCGGGACAGGGAGGCCCATGAAGCTTTCTTT.

This clonotype was counted many times. V and J are TRBV6-1 and TRBJ1-5; TRBD1 matches 11 bases. Germline V gene sequence: CDR1 MNHNS, CDR2 SASEGT. The CDR3 consists of 15 residues. With V trimmed by 3 bases and J by 4 bases, 2 bases remained unmatched. CDR3 DNA sequence: TGTGCCAGCAGTGAGGGGACAGGGGGTAATCAGCCCCAGCATTTT. This codes for CASSEGTGGNQPQHF.

This clonotype was seen ten or more times. CDR3 nucleotide sequence: TGCAGTGCCAACGGGGCCCAGTACTTC. Protein: CSANGAQYF. The chain combines TRBV20-1 with TRBJ2-5; D may be TRBD2 (5 bases). Germline CDR1 reads DFQATT; CDR2 reads SNEGSKA (reference sequence). CDR3 size: 9 residues. The V end lost 6 bases, the J end lost 9 bases, and 8 bases lay between the germline ends.

In this sample, this clonotype turned up many times. V usage is TRBV27 and J usage is TRBJ2-7; D gene uncertain. Trimming shortened V by 1 base and J by 3 bases, and 4 bases separated the two germline ends. The CDR3 covers 12 residues. CDR1 is MNHEY and CDR2 is SMNVEV in the germline V gene (reference sequence). The CDR3 region is CASSLLGYEQYF. The CDR3 DNA reads TGTGCCAGCAGTTTATTAGGCTACGAGCAGTACTTC.

The sample holds one count of this clonotype. The chain links TRBV7-8 to TRBJ2-7; 7 nucleotides line up with TRBD1. The germline gives CDR1 SGHVS, CDR2 FQNEAQ. The CDR3 consists of 15 residues. Losses at the gene ends were 0 bases for V and 1 base for J; bases not matched to a gene: 3. Here the CDR3 reads CASSLAGQASYEQYF. The CDR3 DNA is TGTGCCAGCAGCTTAGCAGGACAGGCATCCTACGAGCAGTACTTC.

This clonotype was found a few times. The chain employs TRBV7-9 and TRBJ1-4; a weak D match, TRBD1 (6 bases). V was trimmed by 3 bases and J by 8 bases, leaving 13 bases between them. CDR1 and CDR2 from the germline V gene are SEHNR and FQNEAQ (reference sequence). The CDR3 is made up of 14 amino acids. CDR3 region: CASSFTGLGEKLFF. As DNA, the CDR3 is TGTGCCAGCAGCTTCACAGGGTTAGGCGAAAAACTGTTTTTT.

Only a few counts were recorded for this clonotype. This chain uses TRBV14 with TRBJ2-1; 13 nucleotides agree with TRBD2. The V and J ends lost 2 bases and 7 bases, in that order; junction bases with no gene match: 8. Germline V gene lookup returns CDR1 SGHDN and CDR2 FVKESK. The CDR3 contains 17 residues. CDR3 coding DNA: TGTGCCAGCAGCCAAACTAGCGGGGGGGACGTCGGGAATGAGCAGTTCTTC. Protein: CASSQTSGGDVGNEQFF.

The chain has TRBV2 and TRBJ2-7, with D possibly being TRBD1 (6 bases). This CDR3 comprises 13 residues. V lost 7 bases to trimming and J lost 4 bases, with 14 bases between them. Germline CDR1 and CDR2: SNHLY and FYNNEI. For the CDR3, the DNA is TGTGCCAGCAAAGGGACACTACTTTACGAGCAGTACTTC. Its translation is CASKGTLLYEQYF.